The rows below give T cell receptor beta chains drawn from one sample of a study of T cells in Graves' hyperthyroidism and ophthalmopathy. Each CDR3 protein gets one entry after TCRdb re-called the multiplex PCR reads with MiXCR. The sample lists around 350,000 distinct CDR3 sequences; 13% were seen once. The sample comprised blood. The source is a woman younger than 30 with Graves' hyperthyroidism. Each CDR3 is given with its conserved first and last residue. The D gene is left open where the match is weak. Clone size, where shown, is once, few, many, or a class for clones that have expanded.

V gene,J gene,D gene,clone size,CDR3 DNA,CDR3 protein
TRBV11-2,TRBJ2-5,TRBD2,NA,TGTGCCAGCAGCTTAGCGGGCCTAGCGGGGAGCGGGAGTGAGACCCAGTACTTC,CASSLAGLAGSGSETQYF
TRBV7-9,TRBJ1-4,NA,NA,TGTGCCAGCAGCTTATCCCGTACCCGCCAGCTTGCTGAAAAACTGTTTTTT,CASSLSRTRQLAEKLFF
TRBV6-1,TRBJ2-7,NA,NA,TGTGCCAGCACTCAAAAGGGAACAGGGAGCTCCTACGAGCAGTACTTC,CASTQKGTGSSYEQYF
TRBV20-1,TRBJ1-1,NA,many,TGCAGTGCTAGAGATCAGGATACATTAGGTATAACTGAAGCTTTCTTT,CSARDQDTLGITEAFF
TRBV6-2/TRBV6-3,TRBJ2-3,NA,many,TGTGCCAGCACTAGCTTTAGCACAGATACGCAGTATTTT,CASTSFSTDTQYF
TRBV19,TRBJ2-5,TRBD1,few,TGTGCCAGTGCCGTTTGGGACAGGGGGATGGAGACCCAGTACTTC,CASAVWDRGMETQYF
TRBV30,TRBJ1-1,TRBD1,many,TGTGCCTGGAGTGTACCGGGGACAGGGAACACTGAAGCTTTCTTT,CAWSVPGTGNTEAFF
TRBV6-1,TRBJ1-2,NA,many,TGTGCCAGCAGTACCAACTCCGGGACCAGTGCCACCTTC,CASSTNSGTSATF
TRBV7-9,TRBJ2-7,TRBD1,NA,TGTGCCAGCAGTGGACAGGGGGCGGGGTACGAGCAGTACTTC,CASSGQGAGYEQYF
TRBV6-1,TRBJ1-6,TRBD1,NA,TGTGCCAGCAGGATTCAGGGGGTAGCCTATAATTCACCCCTCCACTTT,CASRIQGVAYNSPLHF
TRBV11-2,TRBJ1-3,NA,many,TGTGCCAGCAACTTAGATCTTACAGAAAACACCATATATTTT,CASNLDLTENTIYF
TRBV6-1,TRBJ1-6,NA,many,TGTGCCAGCAGTCGGTACACGACCAGCAATTCACCCCTCCACTTT,CASSRYTTSNSPLHF
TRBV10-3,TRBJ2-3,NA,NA,TGTGCCATCACGAAGGGGGACACTAGCACAGATACGCAGTATTTT,CAITKGDTSTDTQYF
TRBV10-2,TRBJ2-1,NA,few,TGCGCCAGCAGTGGAGGCAGTTTCTTGCATGAGCAGTTCTTC,CASSGGSFLHEQFF
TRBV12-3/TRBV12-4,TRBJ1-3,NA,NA,TGTGCCAGCAGTTTTTTGGGGGGGCAGGTTGGAAACACCATATATTTT,CASSFLGGQVGNTIYF
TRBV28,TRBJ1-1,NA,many,TGTGCCAGCAGCCGCGGGAACACTGAAGCTTTCTTT,CASSRGNTEAFF
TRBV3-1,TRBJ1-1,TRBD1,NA,TGTGCCAGCAGCCAAGGGGCAGGGGGCACTGAAGCTTTCTTT,CASSQGAGGTEAFF
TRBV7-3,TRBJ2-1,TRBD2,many,TGTGCCAGCAGCCCGATCCGACTAGCGGGGGGCCATATACAGCAGTTCTTC,CASSPIRLAGGHIQQFF
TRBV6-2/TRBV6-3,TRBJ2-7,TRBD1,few,TGTGCCAGTAGGGGGACAGGGGCCCCGTTCTCCTACGAGCAGTACTTC,CASRGTGAPFSYEQYF
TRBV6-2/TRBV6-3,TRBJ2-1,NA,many,TGTGCCAGCAGCAACGGTCCCCCGGATGAGCAGTTCTTC,CASSNGPPDEQFF